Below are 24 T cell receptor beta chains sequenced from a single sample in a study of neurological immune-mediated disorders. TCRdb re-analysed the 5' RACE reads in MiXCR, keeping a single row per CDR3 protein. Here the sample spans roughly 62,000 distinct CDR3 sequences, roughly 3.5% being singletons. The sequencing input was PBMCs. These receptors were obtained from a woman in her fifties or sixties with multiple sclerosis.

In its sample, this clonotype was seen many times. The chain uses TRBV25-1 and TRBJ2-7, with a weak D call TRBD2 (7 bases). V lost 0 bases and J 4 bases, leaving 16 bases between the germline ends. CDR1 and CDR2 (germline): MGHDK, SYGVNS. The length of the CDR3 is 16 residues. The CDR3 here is CASSEYGGGRLYEQYF. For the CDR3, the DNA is TGTGCCAGCAGTGAATATGGGGGGGGCCGCCTTTACGAGCAGTACTTC.

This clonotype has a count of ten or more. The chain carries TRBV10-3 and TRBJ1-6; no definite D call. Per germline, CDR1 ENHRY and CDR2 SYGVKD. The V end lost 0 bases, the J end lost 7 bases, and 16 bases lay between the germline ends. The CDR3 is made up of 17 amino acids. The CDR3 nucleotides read TGTGCCATCAGTGAGTCGGGAGCACCATACTGGAATTCACCCCTCCACTTT. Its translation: CAISESGAPYWNSPLHF.

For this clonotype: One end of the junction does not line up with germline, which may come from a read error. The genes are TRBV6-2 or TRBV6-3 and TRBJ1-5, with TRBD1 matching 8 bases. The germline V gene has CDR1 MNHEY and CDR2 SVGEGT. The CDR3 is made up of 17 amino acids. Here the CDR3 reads CASRFRGPPNSNQPQNF. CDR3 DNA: TGTGCCAGCAGATTCAGGGGGCCGCCGAATAGCAATCAGCCCCAGAATTTT.

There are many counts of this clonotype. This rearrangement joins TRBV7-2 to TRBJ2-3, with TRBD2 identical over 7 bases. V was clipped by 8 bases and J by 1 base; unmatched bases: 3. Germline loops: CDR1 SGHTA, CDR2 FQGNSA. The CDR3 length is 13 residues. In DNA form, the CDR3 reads TGTGCCAGCCTTCTAGCGGGCACAGATACGCAGTATTTT. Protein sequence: CASLLAGTDTQYF.

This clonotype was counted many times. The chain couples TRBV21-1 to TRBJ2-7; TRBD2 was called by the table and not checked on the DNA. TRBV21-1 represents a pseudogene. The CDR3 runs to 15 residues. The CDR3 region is CASRNGTSGGYEQYF. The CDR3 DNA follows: TGTGCCAGCAGAAACGGGACTAGCGGAGGTTACGAGCAGTACTTC.

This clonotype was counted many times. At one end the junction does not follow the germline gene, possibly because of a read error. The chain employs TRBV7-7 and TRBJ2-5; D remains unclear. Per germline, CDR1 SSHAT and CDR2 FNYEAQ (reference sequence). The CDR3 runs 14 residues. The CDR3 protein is CASSLSGMGETQYF. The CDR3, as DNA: TGTGCTAGCAGCTTGTCCGGCATGGGAGAGACCCAGTACTTC.

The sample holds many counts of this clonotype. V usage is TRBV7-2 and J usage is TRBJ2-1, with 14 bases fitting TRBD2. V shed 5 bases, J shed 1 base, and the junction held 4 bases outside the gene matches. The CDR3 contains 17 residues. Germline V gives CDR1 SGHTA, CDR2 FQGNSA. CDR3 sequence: CASSRLAGGPSYNEQFF. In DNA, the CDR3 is TGTGCCAGCAGCAGACTAGCGGGAGGGCCATCCTACAATGAGCAGTTCTTC.

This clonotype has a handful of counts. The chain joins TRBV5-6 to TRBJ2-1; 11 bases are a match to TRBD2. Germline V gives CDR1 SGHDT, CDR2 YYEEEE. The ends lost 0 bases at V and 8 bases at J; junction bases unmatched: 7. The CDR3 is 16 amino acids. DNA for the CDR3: TGTGCCAGCAGCTTGGGATCACTAGCGGGAGACCATGAGCAGTTCTTC. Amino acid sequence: CASSLGSLAGDHEQFF.

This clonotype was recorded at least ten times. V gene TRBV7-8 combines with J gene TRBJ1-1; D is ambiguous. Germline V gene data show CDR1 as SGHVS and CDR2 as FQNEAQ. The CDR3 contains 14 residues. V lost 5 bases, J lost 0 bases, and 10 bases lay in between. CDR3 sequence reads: CASSREMVNTEAFF. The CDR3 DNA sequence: TGTGCCAGCAGCAGGGAAATGGTGAACACTGAAGCTTTCTTT. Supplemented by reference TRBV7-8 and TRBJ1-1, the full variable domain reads GAGVSQSPRYKVAKRGQDVALRCDPISGHVSLFWYQQALGQGPEFLTYFQNEAQLDKSGLPSDRFFAERPEGSVSTLKIQRTQQEDSAVYLCASSREMVNTEAFFGQGTRLTVV.

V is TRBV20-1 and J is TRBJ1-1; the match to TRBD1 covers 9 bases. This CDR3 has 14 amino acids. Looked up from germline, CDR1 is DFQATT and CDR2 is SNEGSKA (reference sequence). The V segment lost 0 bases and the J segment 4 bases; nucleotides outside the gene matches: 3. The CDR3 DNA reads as TGCAGTGCTAGAGAGACAGGGGGGGGCACTGAAGCTTTCTTT. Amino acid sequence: CSARETGGGTEAFF.

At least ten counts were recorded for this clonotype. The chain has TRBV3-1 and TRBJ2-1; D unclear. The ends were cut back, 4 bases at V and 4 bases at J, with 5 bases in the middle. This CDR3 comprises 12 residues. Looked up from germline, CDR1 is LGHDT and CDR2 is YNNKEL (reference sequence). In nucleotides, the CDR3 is TGTGCCAGCAGCCCCCTTTACAATGAGCAGTTCTTC. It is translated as CASSPLYNEQFF.

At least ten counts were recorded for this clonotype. The CDR3 nucleotides are TGTGCCAGCTGGGGACTAGAAACAGATACGCAGTATTTT. It yields the protein CASWGLETDTQYF. The chain has TRBV7-9 and TRBJ2-3; TRBD2 agrees at 8 bases. CDR1 and CDR2 (germline): SEHNR, FQNEAQ (reference sequence). CDR3 length: 13 amino acids. Germline trimming cut 8 bases from V and 3 bases from J; bases unmatched to any gene: 4.

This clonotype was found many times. As DNA, the CDR3 is TGTGCCGTCCGTCTCGAAGAGACCCAGTACTTC. Its protein is CAVRLEETQYF. The chain carries TRBV10-3 and TRBJ2-5; D gene ambiguous. V was trimmed by 11 bases and J by 3 bases, leaving 10 bases between them. This CDR3 has 11 amino acids. CDR1 and CDR2 from the germline V gene are ENHRY and SYGVKD.

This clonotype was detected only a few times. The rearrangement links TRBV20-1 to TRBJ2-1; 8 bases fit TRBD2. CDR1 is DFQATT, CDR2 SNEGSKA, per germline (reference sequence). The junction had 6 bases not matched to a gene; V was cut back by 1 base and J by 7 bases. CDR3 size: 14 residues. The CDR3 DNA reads TGCAGTGCTAGAGGTGGCGGGAGGCAGAATGAGCAGTTCTTC. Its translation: CSARGGGRQNEQFF.

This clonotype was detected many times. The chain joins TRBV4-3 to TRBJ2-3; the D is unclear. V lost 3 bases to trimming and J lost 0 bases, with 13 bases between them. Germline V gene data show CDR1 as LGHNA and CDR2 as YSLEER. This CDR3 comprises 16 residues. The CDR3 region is CASSHTRDLSTDTQYF. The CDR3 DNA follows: TGCGCCAGCAGCCACACCCGCGACCTTAGCACAGATACGCAGTATTTT.

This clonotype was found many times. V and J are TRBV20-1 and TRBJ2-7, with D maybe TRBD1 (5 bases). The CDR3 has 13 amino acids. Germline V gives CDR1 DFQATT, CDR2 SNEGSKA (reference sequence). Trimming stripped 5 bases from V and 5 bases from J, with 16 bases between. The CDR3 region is CSALRRGGNEQYF. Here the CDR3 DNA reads TGCAGTGCTTTACGAAGGGGTGGAAACGAGCAGTACTTC.

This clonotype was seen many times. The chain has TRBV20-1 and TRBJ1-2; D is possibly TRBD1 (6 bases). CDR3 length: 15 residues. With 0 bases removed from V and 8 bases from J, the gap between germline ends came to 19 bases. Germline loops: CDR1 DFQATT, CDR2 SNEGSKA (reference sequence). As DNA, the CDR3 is TGCAGTGCTAGAGATGGCGGGCAGGGGCATCACGGCTACACCTTC. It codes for CSARDGGQGHHGYTF.

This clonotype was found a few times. CDR3 nucleotide sequence: TGTGCCAGCAGCTTACCGGGGGCATCCTACAATGAGCAGTTCTTC. It specifies CASSLPGASYNEQFF. The gene calls are TRBV7-9 and TRBJ2-1; D assignment may be TRBD1 or TRBD2 (6 bases each). V lost 2 bases, J lost 1 base, and 9 bases lay in between. Per germline, CDR1 SEHNR and CDR2 FQNEAQ (reference sequence). The CDR3 sequence is 15 residues long.

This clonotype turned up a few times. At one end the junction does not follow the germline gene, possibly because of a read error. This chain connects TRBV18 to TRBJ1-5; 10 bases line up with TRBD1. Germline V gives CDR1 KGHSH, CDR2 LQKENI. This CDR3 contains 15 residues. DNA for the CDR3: TGTGCCAGCTCACCGAGACAGGGGGCAATTCAGCCCCAGAATTTT. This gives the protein CASSPRQGAIQPQNF.

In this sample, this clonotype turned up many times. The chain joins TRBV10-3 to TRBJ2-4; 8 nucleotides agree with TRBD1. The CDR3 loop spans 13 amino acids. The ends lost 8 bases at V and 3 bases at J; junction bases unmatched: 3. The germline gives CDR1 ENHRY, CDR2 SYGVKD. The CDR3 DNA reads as TGTGCCATCGCAGGGGGCGGCAAAAACATTCAGTACTTC. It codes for CAIAGGGKNIQYF.

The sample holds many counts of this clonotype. CDR3 sequence reads: CASSIRQGARSTEAFF. In DNA form, the CDR3 reads TGCGCCAGCAGCATTCGACAGGGGGCCAGGAGCACTGAAGCTTTCTTT. The gene calls are TRBV5-1 and TRBJ1-1; 10 bases are a match to TRBD1. CDR1 is SGHRS, CDR2 YFSETQ, per germline. V lost 4 bases to trimming and J lost 4 bases; unmatched junction nucleotides: 10. The CDR3 contains 16 residues. The full variable domain, completed using reference TRBV5-1 and TRBJ1-1, is KAGVTQTPRYLIKTRGQQVTLSCSPISGHRSVSWYQQTPGQGLQFLFEYFSETQRNKGNFPGRFSGRQFSNSRSEMNVSTLELGDSALYLCASSIRQGARSTEAFFGQGTRLTVV.

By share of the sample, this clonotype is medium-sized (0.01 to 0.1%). CDR3 residues: CASSLSGLKLFF. In nucleotides, the CDR3 is TGTGCCAGCAGCTTATCAGGACTAAAGCTGTTTTTT. V is TRBV7-2 and J is TRBJ2-2; the D gene is possibly TRBD2 (6 bases). The V and J ends lost 2 bases and 12 bases respectively, with 10 bases between them. The CDR3 loop spans 12 amino acids. CDR1 SGHTA and CDR2 FQGNSA come from the germline V gene.

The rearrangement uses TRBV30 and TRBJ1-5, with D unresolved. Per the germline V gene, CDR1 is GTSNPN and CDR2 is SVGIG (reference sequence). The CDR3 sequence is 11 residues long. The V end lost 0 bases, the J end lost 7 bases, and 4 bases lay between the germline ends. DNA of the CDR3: TGTGCCTGGAGTGTGGGGCAGCCCCAGCATTTT. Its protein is CAWSVGQPQHF. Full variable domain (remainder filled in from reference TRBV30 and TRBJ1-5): SQTIHQWPATLVQPVGSPLSLECTVEGTSNPNLYWYRQAAGRGLQLLFYSVGIGQISSEVPQNLSASRPQDRQFILSSKKLLLSDSGFYLCAWSVGQPQHFGDGTRLSIL.

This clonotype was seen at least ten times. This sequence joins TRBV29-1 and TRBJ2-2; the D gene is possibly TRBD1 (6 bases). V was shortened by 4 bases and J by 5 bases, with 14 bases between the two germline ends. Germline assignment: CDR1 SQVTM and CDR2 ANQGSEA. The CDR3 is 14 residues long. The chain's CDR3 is CSVGGRGGTGELFF. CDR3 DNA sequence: TGCAGCGTTGGAGGCAGGGGTGGGACCGGGGAGCTGTTTTTT.